This T cell receptor beta chain was sequenced in a study of blood T cell repertoires in COVID-19. Study as a whole: Samples of COVID-19 (acute and convalescent) were obtained from the United States, Italy and Spain.

After removal of 5 bases from V and 0 bases from J, the junction contained 14 bases not matched to a gene. This CDR3 is built from 18 residues. Germline CDR1 reads LGHNA; CDR2 reads YNFKEQ. The table came from immunoSEQ multiplex PCR; TCRdb's copy has only in-frame clones and leaves some out. The profile covers about 150,000 clones, with 84% appearing a single time and 44% taken by the ten largest. Material: peripheral blood. The source of this sequence is a human donor in a cohort sampled during active COVID-19. The rearrangement joins TRBV4-2 to TRBJ1-2, with 8 bases lining up with TRBD1. CDR3 region: CASSGIGTGSRPNYGYTF. The DNA for the CDR3 is TGTGCCAGCAGCGGTATAGGGACAGGCAGTAGGCCTAACTATGGCTACACCTTC.